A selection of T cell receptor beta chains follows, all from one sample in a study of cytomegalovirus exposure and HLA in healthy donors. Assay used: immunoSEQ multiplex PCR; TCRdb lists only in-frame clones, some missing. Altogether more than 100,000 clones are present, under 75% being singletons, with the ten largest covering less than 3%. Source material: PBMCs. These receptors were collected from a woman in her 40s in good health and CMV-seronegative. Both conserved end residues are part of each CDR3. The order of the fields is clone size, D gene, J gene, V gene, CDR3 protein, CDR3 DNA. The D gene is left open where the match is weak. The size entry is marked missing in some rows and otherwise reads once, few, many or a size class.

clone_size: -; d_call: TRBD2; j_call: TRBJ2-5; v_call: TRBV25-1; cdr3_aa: CASSEYKLAGGQETQYF; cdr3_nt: TGTGCCAGCAGTGAATATAAACTAGCGGGGGGGCAGGAGACCCAGTACTTC
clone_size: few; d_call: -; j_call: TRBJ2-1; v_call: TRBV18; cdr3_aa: CASSPGSLNEQFF; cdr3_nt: TGTGCCAGCTCGCCAGGGAGTCTGAATGAGCAGTTCTTC
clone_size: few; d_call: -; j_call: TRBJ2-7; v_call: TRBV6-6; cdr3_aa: CASSQTGTYEQYF; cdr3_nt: TGTGCCAGCAGTCAGACAGGAACCTACGAGCAGTACTTC
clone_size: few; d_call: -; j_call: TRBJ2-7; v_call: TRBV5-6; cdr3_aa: CASSSSLAGKVADEQYF; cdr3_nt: TGTGCCAGCAGCTCCTCCCTTGCGGGGAAAGTCGCCGACGAGCAGTACTTC
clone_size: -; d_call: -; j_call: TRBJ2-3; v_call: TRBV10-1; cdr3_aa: CASSGSDTQYF; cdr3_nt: TGCGCCAGCAGCGGTTCAGATACGCAGTATTTT
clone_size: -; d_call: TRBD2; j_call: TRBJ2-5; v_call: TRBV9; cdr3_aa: CASSPRLASKETQYF; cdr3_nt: TGTGCCAGCAGCCCCCGACTAGCGAGTAAAGAGACCCAGTACTTC
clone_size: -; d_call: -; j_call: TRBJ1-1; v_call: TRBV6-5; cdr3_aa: CASSYPGRTEAFF; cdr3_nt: TGTGCCAGCAGTTACCCAGGGAGGACTGAAGCTTTCTTT
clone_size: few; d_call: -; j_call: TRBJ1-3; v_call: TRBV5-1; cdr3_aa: CASSSDFSGNTIYF; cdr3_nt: TGCGCCAGCAGCTCGGACTTCTCTGGAAACACCATATATTTT
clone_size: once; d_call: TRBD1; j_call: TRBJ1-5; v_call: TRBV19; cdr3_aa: CASWTGISNQPQHF; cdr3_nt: TGTGCCAGTTGGACAGGGATAAGCAATCAGCCCCAGCATTTT
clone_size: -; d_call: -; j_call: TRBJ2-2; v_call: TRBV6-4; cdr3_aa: CASSQKGETGELFF; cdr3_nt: TGTGCCAGCAGCCAAAAGGGGGAAACCGGGGAGCTGTTTTTT
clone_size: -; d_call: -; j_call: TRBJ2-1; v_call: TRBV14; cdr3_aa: CASSQGGGFPDEQFF; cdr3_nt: TGTGCCAGCAGCCAAGGAGGGGGTTTCCCAGATGAGCAGTTCTTC
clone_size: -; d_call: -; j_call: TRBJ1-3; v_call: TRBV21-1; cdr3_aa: CASSKVGAQRVPGNTIYF; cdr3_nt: TGTGCCAGCAGCAAAGTGGGCGCCCAGAGGGTACCTGGAAACACCATATATTTT
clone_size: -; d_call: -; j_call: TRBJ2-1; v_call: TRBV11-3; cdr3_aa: CASSLEGPYNEQFF; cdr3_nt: TGTGCCAGCAGCTTAGAGGGGCCTTACAATGAGCAGTTCTTC
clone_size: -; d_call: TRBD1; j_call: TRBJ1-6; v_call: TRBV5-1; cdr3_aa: CASSLMLTGERSPLHF; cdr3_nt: TGCGCCAGCAGCCTGATGTTGACAGGGGAGCGCTCACCCCTCCACTTT
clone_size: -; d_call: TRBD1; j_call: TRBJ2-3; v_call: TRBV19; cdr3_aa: CASSTRQGGTDTQYF; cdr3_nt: TGTGCCAGTAGTACCCGACAGGGGGGCACAGATACGCAGTATTTT
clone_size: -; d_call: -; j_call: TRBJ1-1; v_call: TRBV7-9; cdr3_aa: CASSVRGRGGRNTEAFF; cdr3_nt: TGTGCCAGCAGCGTCCGGGGCAGGGGCGGGAGGAACACTGAAGCTTTCTTT
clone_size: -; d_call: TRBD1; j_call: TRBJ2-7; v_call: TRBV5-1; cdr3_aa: CASSLEGAPGEQYF; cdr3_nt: TGCGCCAGCAGCTTGGAGGGGGCCCCAGGCGAGCAGTACTTC
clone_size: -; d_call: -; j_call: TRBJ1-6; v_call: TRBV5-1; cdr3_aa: CASSQDSDNSPLHF; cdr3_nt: TGCGCCAGCAGCCAGGACAGCGATAATTCACCCCTCCACTTT
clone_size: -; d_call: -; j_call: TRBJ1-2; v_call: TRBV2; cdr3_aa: CASNGRGVLGYTF; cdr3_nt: TGTGCCAGCAATGGCAGGGGCGTGCTTGGCTACACCTTC
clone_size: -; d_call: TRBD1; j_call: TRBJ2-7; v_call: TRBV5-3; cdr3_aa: CARSAGQGASEQYF; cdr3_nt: TGTGCCAGAAGCGCGGGACAGGGGGCCTCCGAGCAGTACTTC
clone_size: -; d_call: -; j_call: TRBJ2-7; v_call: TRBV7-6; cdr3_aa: CASSLVQGAAAYEQYF; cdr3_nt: TGTGCCAGCAGCTTAGTACAGGGTGCCGCCGCATACGAGCAGTACTTC
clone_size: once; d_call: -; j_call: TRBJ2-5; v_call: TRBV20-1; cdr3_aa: CSATIETQYF; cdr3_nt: TGCAGTGCTACCATCGAGACCCAGTACTTC
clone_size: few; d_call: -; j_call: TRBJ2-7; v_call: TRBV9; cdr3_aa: CASSPPRGKTYEQYF; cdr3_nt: TGTGCCAGCAGCCCCCCTCGGGGAAAGACCTACGAGCAGTACTTC
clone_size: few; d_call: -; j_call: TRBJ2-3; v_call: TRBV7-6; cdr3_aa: CASSLQGSDTQYF; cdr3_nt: TGTGCCAGCAGCTTACAGGGTTCAGATACGCAGTATTTT
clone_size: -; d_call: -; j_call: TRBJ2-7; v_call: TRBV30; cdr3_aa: CAWSGAGDYEQYF; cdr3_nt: TGTGCCTGGAGTGGGGCAGGGGACTACGAGCAGTACTTC
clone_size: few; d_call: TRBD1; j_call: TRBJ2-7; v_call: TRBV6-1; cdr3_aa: CASSETTGAHYEQYF; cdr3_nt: TGTGCCAGCAGTGAGACGACAGGGGCCCACTACGAGCAGTACTTC
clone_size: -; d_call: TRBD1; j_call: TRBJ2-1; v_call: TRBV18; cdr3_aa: CASSEGQTNNEQFF; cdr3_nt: TGTGCCAGCTCAGAGGGACAGACCAACAATGAGCAGTTCTTC
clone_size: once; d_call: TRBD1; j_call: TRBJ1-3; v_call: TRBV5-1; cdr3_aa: CASSLDPGQAGNTIYF; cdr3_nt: TGCGCCAGCAGCCTGGACCCGGGACAGGCGGGAAACACCATATATTTT
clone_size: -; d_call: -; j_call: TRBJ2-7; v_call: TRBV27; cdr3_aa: CASSLTGSSYEQYF; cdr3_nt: TGTGCCAGCAGTTTAACAGGGAGCTCCTACGAGCAGTACTTC
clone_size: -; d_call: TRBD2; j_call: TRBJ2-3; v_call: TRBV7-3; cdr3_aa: CASSSSGGAPDTQYF; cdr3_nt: TGTGCCAGCAGCTCCAGCGGGGGGGCCCCAGATACGCAGTATTTT
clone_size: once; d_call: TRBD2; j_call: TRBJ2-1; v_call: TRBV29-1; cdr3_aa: CSVGTSGGLNEQFF; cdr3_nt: TGCAGCGTCGGGACTAGCGGGGGGTTGAATGAGCAGTTCTTC
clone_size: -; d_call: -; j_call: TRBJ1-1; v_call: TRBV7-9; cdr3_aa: CASSLNGRNTEAFF; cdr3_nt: TGTGCCAGCAGCTTAAATGGCAGGAACACTGAAGCTTTCTTT
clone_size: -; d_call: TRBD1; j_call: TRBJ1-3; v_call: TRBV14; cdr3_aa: CASSPRGLSSGNTIYF; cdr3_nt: TGTGCCAGCAGCCCCAGGGGGCTAAGCTCTGGAAACACCATATATTTT
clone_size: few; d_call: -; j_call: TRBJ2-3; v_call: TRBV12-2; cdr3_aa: CASPTGRGGRDTQYF; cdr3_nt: TGTGCAAGTCCCACTGGACGGGGGGGGCGCGATACGCAGTATTTT
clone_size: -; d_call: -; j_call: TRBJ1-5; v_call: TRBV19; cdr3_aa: CASSMRRQDSNQPQHF; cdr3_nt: TGTGCCAGTAGTATGCGGAGACAGGATAGCAATCAGCCCCAGCATTTT
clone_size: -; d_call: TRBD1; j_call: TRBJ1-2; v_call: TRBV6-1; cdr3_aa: CASSEWGTGNYGYTF; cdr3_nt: TGTGCCAGCAGTGAATGGGGGACAGGGAACTATGGCTACACCTTC
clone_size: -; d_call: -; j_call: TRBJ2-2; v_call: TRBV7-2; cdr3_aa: CASSLGESTGELFF; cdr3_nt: TGTGCCAGCAGCTTAGGGGAGAGCACCGGGGAGCTGTTTTTT
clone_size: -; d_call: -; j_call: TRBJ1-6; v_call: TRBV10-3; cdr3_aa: CAIRKQQGISPLHF; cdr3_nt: TGTGCCATCAGGAAACAGCAGGGTATTTCACCCCTCCACTTT
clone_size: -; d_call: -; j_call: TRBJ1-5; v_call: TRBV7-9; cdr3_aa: CASSQTTAQPQHF; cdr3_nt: TGTGCCAGCAGCCAGACTACCGCCCAGCCCCAGCATTTT
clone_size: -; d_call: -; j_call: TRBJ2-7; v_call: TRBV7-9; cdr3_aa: CASSLATGGSSFYEQYF; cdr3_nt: TGTGCCAGCAGCTTAGCGACGGGGGGCAGCAGCTTCTACGAGCAGTACTTC
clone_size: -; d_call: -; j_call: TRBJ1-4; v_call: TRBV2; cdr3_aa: CASTPLQQGKKLFF; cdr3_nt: TGTGCCAGCACCCCTTTACAACAGGGAAAAAAACTGTTTTTT
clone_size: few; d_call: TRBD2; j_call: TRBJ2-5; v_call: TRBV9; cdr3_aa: CASSRAGAETQYF; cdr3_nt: TGTGCCAGCAGCCGAGCGGGGGCGGAGACCCAGTACTTC
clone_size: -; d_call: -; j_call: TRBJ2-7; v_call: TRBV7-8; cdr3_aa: CASSPRGRSSYEQYF; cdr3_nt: TGTGCCAGCAGCCCCCGGGGGAGGAGCTCCTACGAGCAGTACTTC
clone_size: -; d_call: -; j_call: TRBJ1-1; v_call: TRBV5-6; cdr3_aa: CASGLSRLEAFF; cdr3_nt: TGTGCCAGCGGCTTGAGTAGACTTGAAGCTTTCTTT
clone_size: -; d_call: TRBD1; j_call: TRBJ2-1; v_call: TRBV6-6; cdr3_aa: CASSRGTGGNEQFF; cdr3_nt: TGTGCCAGCAGTCGCGGGACAGGGGGCAATGAGCAGTTCTTC
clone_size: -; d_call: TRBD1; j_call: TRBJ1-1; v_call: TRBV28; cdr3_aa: CASSSPGTGPSWAEAFF; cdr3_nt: TGTGCCAGCAGTTCCCCCGGGACAGGGCCCAGTTGGGCTGAAGCTTTCTTT